The clone carrying this TCR beta chain occurred many times. Time point specified: newly diagnosed GD, antithyroid drugs for less than 3 months. RNA from PBMCs was the source of the TCR library. Per germline, CDR1 SGDLS and CDR2 YYNGEE. V lost 0 bases to trimming and J lost 8 bases, with 12 bases between them. The CDR3 is 15 amino acids. The sample is drawn from a study of regulatory T cells in long-lasting Graves disease. Investigators prepared the TCR beta libraries by applying iRepertoire HTBI primers and Arm-PCR of CDR3 regions. MiXCR, applied by TCRdb to the multiplex PCR reads, yields one record per CDR3 protein. The sample includes approximately 540,000 distinct CDR3 sequences, more than 10% of them seen just once. These data were likewise used in another study, on T cells in Graves' hyperthyroidism and ophthalmopathy.

This sample comprised peripheral blood mononuclear cells (PBMCs), obtained at new diagnosis, from a patient treated with antithyroid drugs. The sequence was obtained from a woman aged 25 to 39 with Graves disease. The chain carries TRBV9 and TRBJ1-6; tentatively, D is TRBD1 (6 bases). This CDR3 is CASSVGAGTYSPLHF. Here the CDR3 DNA reads TGTGCCAGCAGCGTAGGGGCCGGGACATATTCACCCCTCCACTTT.